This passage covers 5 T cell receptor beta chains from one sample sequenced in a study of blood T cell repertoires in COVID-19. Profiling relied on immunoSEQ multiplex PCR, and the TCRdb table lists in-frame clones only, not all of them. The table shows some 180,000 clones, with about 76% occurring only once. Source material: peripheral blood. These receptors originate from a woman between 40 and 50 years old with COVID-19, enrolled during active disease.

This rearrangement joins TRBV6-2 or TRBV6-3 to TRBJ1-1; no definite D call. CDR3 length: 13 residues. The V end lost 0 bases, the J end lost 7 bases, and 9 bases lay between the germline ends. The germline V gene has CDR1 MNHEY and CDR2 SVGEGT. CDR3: CASSYSRAVEAFF. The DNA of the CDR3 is TGTGCCAGCAGTTACTCGAGAGCCGTTGAAGCTTTCTTT.

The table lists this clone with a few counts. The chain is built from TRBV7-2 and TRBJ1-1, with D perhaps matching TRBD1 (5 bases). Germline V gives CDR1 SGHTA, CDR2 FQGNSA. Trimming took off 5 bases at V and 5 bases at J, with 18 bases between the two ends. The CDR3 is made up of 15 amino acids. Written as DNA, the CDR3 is TGTGCCAGCAGCACCTCAGGGAATGTGAGAACTGAAGCTTTCTTT. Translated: CASSTSGNVRTEAFF.

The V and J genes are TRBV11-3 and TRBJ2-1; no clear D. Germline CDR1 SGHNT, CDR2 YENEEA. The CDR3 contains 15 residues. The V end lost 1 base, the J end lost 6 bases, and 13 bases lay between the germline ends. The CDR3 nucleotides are TGTGCCAGCAGCTTAGTCTCCGCCCCAGGCAATGAGCAGTTCTTC. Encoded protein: CASSLVSAPGNEQFF.

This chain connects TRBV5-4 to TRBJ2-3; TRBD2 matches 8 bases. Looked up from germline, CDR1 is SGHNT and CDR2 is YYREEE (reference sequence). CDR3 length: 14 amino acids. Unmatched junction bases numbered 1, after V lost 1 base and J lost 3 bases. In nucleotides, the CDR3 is TGTGCCAGCAGCTTGTCTAGCGGGACAGATACGCAGTATTTT. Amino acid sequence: CASSLSSGTDTQYF.

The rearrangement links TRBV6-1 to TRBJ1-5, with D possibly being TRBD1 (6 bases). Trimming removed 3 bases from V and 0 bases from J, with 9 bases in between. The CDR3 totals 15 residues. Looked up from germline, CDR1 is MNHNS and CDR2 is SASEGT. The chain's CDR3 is CASSEWGHSNQPQHF. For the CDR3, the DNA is TGTGCCAGCAGTGAGTGGGGACATAGCAATCAGCCCCAGCATTTT.